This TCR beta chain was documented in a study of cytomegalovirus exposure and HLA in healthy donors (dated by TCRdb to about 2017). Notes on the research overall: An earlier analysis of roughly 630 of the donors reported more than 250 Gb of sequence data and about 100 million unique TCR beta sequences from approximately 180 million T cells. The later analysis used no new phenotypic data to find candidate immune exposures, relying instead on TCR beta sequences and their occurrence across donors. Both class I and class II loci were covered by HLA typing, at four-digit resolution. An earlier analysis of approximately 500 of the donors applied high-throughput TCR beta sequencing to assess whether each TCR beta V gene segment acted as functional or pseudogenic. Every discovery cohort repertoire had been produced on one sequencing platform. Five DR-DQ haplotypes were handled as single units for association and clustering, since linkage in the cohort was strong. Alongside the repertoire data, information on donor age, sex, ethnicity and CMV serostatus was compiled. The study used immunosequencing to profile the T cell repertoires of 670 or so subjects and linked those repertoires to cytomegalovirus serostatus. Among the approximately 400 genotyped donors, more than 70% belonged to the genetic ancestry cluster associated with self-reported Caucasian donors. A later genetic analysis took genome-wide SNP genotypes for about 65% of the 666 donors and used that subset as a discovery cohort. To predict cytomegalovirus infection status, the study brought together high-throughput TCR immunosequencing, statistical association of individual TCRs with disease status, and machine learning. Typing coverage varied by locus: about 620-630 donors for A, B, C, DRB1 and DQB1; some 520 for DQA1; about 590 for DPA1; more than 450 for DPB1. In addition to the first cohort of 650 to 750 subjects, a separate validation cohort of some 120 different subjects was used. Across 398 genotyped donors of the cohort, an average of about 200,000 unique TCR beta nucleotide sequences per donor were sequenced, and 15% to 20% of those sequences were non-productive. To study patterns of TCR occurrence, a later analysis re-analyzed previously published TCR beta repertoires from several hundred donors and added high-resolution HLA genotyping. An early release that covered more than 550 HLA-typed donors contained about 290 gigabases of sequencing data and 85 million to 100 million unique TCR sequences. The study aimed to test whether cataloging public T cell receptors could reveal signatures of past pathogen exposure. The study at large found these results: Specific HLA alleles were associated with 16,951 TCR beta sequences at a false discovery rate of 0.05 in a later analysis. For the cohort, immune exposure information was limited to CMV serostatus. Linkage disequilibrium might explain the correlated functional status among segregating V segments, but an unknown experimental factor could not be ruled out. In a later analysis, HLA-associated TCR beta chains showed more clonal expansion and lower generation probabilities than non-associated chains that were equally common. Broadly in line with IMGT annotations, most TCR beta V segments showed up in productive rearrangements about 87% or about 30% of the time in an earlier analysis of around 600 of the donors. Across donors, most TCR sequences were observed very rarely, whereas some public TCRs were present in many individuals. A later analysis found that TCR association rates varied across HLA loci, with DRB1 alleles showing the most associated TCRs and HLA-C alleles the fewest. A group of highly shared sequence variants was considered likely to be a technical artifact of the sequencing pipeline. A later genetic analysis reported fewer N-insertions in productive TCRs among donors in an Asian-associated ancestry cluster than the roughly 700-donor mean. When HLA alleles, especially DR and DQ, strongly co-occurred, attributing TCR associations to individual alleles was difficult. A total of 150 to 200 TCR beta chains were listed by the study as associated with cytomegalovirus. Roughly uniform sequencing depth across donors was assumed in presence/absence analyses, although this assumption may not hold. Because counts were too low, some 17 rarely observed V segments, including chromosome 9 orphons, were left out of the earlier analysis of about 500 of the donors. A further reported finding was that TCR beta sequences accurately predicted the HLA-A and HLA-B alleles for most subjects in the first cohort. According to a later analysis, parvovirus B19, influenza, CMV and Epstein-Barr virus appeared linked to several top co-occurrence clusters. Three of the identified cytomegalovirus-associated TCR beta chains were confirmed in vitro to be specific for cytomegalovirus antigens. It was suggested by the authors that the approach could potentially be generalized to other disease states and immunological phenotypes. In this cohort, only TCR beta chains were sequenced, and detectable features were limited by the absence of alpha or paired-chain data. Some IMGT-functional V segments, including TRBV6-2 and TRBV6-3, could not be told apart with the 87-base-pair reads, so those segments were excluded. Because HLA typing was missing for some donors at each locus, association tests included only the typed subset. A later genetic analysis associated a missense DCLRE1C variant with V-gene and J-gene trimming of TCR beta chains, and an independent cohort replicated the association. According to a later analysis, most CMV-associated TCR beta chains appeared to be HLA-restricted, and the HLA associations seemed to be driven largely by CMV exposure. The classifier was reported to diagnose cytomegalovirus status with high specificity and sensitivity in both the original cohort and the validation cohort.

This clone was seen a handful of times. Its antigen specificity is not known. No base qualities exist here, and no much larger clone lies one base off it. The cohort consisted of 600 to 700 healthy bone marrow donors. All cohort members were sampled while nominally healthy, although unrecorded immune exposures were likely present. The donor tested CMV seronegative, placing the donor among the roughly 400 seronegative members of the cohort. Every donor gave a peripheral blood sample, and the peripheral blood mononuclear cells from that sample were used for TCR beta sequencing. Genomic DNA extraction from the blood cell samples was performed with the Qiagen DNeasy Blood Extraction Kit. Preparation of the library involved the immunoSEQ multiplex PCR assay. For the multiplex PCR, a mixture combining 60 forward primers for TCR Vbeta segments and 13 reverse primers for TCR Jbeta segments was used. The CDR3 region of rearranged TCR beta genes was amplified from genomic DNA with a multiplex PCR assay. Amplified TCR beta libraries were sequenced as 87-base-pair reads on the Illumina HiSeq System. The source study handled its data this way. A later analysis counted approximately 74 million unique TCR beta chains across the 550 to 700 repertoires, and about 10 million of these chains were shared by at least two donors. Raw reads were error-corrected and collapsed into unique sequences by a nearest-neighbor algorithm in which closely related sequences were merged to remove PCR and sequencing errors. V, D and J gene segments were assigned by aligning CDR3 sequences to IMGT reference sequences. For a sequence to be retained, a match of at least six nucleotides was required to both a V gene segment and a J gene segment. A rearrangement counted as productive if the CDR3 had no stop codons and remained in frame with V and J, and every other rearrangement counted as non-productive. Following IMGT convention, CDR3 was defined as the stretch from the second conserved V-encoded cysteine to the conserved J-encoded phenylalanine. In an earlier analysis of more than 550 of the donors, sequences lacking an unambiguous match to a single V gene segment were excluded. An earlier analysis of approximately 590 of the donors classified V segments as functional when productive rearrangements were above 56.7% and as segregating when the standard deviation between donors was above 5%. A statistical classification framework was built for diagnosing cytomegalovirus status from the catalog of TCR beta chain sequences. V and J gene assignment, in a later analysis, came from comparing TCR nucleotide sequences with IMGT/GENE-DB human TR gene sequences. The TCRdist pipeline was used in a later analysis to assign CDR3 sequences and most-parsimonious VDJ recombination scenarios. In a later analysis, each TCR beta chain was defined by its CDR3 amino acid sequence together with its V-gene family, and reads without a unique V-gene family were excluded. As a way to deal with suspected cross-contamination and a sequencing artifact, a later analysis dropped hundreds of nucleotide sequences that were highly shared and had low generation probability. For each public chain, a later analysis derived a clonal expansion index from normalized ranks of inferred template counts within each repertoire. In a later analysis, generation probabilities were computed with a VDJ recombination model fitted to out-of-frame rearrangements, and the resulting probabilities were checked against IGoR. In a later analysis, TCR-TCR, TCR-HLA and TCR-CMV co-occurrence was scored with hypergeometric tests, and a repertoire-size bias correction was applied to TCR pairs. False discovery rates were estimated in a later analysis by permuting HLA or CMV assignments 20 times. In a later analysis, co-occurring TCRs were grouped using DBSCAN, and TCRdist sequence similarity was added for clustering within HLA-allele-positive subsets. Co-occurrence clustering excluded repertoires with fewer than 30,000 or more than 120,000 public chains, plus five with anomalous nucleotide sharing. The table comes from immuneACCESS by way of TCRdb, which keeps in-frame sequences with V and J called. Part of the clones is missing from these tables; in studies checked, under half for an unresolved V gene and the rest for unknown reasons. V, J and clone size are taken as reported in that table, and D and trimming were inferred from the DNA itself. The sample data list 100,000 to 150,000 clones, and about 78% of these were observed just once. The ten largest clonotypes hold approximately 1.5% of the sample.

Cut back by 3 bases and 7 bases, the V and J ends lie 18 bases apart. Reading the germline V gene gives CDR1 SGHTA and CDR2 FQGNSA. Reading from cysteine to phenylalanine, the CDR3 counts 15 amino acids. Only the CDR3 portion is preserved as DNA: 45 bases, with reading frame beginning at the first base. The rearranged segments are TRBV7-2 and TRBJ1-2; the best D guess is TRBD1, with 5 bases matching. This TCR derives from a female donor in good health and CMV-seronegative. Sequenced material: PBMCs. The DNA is TGTGCCAGCAGCTTGAGACAGACCAGGATAGGTGGCTACACCTTC. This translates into CASSLRQTRIGGYTF.